These 8 T cell receptor beta chains originate from one sample sequenced in a study of cytomegalovirus exposure and HLA in healthy donors. Primers included in the PCR were 60 Vbeta and 13 Jbeta primers. Assay used: immunoSEQ multiplex PCR; TCRdb lists only in-frame clones, some missing. The data show around 40,000 clones, with 60% to 80% seen just once and approximately 1.4% held by the top ten. Sequenced material: PBMCs. The receptors were sampled from a man aged 30-40 years in good health and CMV-seronegative.

The CDR3 reads CATSVAGSYEQYF. The DNA for the CDR3 is TGTGCCACCTCAGTTGCGGGTAGCTACGAGCAGTACTTC. The gene calls are TRBV10-3 and TRBJ2-7; possibly TRBD2 for D (5 bases). This CDR3 spans 13 amino acids. The ends were cut back, 10 bases at V and 3 bases at J, with 16 bases in the middle. In germline, CDR1 is ENHRY, CDR2 SYGVKD.

This chain links TRBV4-1 with TRBJ1-6; D is undetermined. Germline V gene lookup returns CDR1 MGHRA and CDR2 YSYEKL. This CDR3 has 13 amino acids. V was clipped by 9 bases and J by 8 bases, with 14 bases between them. CDR3 protein: CASRKRGDSPLHF. The CDR3 DNA is TGCGCCAGTAGGAAGCGGGGAGATTCACCCCTCCACTTT.

The chain combines TRBV7-9 with TRBJ2-2; D might be TRBD2 (6 bases). This CDR3 has 14 amino acids. The germline V gene encodes CDR1 SEHNR and CDR2 FQNEAQ (reference sequence). With 4 bases removed from V and 4 bases from J, the gap between germline ends came to 10 bases. The CDR3 loop is CASSSASATGELFF. DNA of the CDR3: TGTGCCAGCAGCTCGGCTAGCGCCACCGGGGAGCTGTTTTTT. Variable domain in full (rest from reference TRBV7-9 and TRBJ2-2): DTGVSQNPRHKITKRGQNVTFRCDPISEHNRLYWYRQTLGQGPEFLTYFQNEAQLEKSRLLSDRFSAERPKGSFSTLEIQRTEQGDSAMYLCASSSASATGELFFGEGSRLTVL.

The chain has TRBV5-1 and TRBJ2-1, with 11 positions matching TRBD2. The CDR3 contains 16 residues. CDR1 SGHRS and CDR2 YFSETQ come from the germline V gene. The trim removed 0 bases at V and 6 bases at J, leaving 5 bases unmatched. CDR3 sequence reads: CASSLGLAGSLNEQFF. The CDR3 DNA follows: TGCGCCAGCAGCTTGGGACTAGCGGGAAGTCTCAATGAGCAGTTCTTC.

The chain links TRBV5-4 to TRBJ1-2, with 9 bases matching TRBD1. The V and J ends lost 4 bases and 4 bases, in that order; junction bases with no gene match: 17. Germline assignment: CDR1 SGHNT and CDR2 YYREEE (reference sequence). The CDR3 consists of 18 residues. CDR3 DNA sequence: TGTGCCAGCAGCCAAGATGCCGCCGGGACAGGGACGGGCTATGGCTACACCTTC. As protein: CASSQDAAGTGTGYGYTF. The whole variable domain, filled in from reference TRBV5-4 and TRBJ1-2, reads ETGVTQSPTHLIKTRGQQVTLRCSSQSGHNTVSWYQQALGQGPQFIFQYYREEENGRGNFPPRFSGLQFPNYSSELNVNALELDDSALYLCASSQDAAGTGTGYGYTFGSGTRLTVV.

The chain carries TRBV6-5 and TRBJ2-5; 7 bases fit TRBD1. This CDR3 has 13 residues. The germline gives CDR1 MNHEY, CDR2 SVGAGI. After removal of 6 bases from V and 7 bases from J, the junction contained 8 bases not matched to a gene. In nucleotides, the CDR3 is TGTGCCAGCAGAGAAGACAGGGCGGGGACCCAGTACTTC. Its protein is CASREDRAGTQYF.

The chain is built from TRBV29-1 and TRBJ2-7; possibly TRBD2 for D (6 bases). Trimming cost V 0 bases and J 2 bases, with 8 bases left between them. The germline gives CDR1 SQVTM, CDR2 ANQGSEA. CDR3 length: 13 amino acids. The CDR3, as DNA: TGCAGCGTTGAAGAGGGGGGACCCTACGAGCAGTACTTC. Residues: CSVEEGGPYEQYF.

The rearrangement joins TRBV4-3 to TRBJ1-2, with D perhaps TRBD1 (6 bases). The CDR3 has 15 amino acids. V lost 7 bases and J lost 3, with 18 bases in between. CDR1 and CDR2 (germline): LGHNA, YSLEER. CDR3 amino acids: CASTRGGAGDYGYTF. The CDR3 DNA reads as TGCGCCAGCACCCGGGGTGGGGCAGGGGACTATGGCTACACCTTC.